This T cell receptor (beta chain) was recorded in a study of control samples from healthy donors and cancer patients. Data came from immunoSEQ multiplex PCR; TCRdb stores just in-frame clones and leaves some out. In the table there are about 200,000 clones, 91% of which are singletons. This CDR3 is built from 15 residues. V trimming: 5 bases; J trimming: 0 bases; junction bases outside the gene matches: 6. Germline V lookup: CDR1 SGHNT, CDR2 YENEEA. The chain employs TRBV11-3 and TRBJ2-7; 8 bases are a match to TRBD1. The clonotype comes from a man between 25 and 39 years old in good health. Sequencing input: blood. CDR3 loop: CASSPGTGSSYEQYF. CDR3 bases: TGTGCCAGCAGCCCAGGGACAGGTAGCTCCTACGAGCAGTACTTC.